The rows below give T cell receptor beta chains drawn from one sample of a study of CD8 T cells in ankylosing spondylitis. A single record per CDR3 protein comes from TCRdb applying MiXCR to the 5' RACE reads. The sample includes around 180,000 distinct CDR3 sequences, over 15% seen only once; the top ten take around 4.1%. The sample was blood, either unsorted or a sorted T cell fraction (not recorded which). The source of these receptors is a male donor between 5 and 35 years old with ankylosing spondylitis or in good health (not recorded which). The CDR3 runs from the conserved cysteine through the conserved F or W. D genes are given only for firm matches. Expanded clones are given a class, and other clones once, few, many or no size at all.

NA,NA,TRBJ2-7,13,TRBV20-1,CSARILTGGEQYF,TGCAGTGCTAGAATTCTGACAGGTGGCGAGCAGTACTTC
NA,NA,TRBJ2-6,15,TRBV20-1,CSARPTGAGANVLTF,TGCAGTGCCCGCCCGACAGGTGCTGGGGCCAACGTCCTGACTTTC
TRBD1,NA,TRBJ1-2,14,TRBV18,CASSVDREPYGYTF,TGTGCCAGCTCAGTGGACAGGGAACCCTATGGCTACACCTTC
NA,NA,TRBJ2-1,17,TRBV4-3,CASSQDGGGRSYNEQFF,TGCGCCAGCAGCCAAGATGGGGGTGGGCGCTCCTACAATGAGCAGTTCTTC
NA,many,TRBJ2-3,14,TRBV12-3/TRBV12-4,CASTRPNGIDTQYF,TGTGCCAGCACCCGGCCTAATGGAATCGATACGCAGTATTTT
TRBD2,many,TRBJ2-1,18,TRBV7-2,CASSLRRWAGGPGNEQFF,TGTGCCAGCAGCTTAAGGAGGTGGGCGGGAGGGCCGGGGAATGAGCAGTTCTTC
NA,many,TRBJ2-7,14,TRBV14,CASSGRDWTYEQYF,TGTGCCAGCAGCGGCCGGGACTGGACCTACGAGCAGTACTTC
TRBD1,many,TRBJ1-2,15,TRBV5-1,CASSHRGETLYGYTF,TGCGCCAGCAGCCACAGGGGGGAAACCCTTTATGGCTACACCTTC
TRBD2,many,TRBJ2-7,18,TRBV27,CASSLVGTSGRALHEQYF,TGTGCCAGCAGTTTAGTCGGGACTAGCGGGAGGGCCCTCCACGAGCAGTACTTC
NA,many,TRBJ1-2,13,TRBV29-1,CSAAGGRADGYTF,TGCAGCGCCGCGGGGGGCAGGGCGGATGGCTACACCTTC
TRBD1,many,TRBJ1-1,13,TRBV3-1,CASRRQGVTEAFF,TGTGCCAGCAGACGACAGGGGGTCACTGAAGCTTTCTTT